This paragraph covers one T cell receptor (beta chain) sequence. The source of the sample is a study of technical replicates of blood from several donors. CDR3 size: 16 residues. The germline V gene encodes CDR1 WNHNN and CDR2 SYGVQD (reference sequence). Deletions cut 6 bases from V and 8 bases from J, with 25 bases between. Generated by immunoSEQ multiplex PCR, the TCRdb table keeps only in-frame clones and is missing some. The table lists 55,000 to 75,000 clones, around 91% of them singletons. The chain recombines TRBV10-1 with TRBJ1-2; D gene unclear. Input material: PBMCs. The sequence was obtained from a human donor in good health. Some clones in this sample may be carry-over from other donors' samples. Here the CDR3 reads CASRRPRRRVLEGYTF. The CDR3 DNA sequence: TGCGCCAGCAGGCGGCCGAGGAGGCGGGTCCTGGAGGGCTACACCTTC.